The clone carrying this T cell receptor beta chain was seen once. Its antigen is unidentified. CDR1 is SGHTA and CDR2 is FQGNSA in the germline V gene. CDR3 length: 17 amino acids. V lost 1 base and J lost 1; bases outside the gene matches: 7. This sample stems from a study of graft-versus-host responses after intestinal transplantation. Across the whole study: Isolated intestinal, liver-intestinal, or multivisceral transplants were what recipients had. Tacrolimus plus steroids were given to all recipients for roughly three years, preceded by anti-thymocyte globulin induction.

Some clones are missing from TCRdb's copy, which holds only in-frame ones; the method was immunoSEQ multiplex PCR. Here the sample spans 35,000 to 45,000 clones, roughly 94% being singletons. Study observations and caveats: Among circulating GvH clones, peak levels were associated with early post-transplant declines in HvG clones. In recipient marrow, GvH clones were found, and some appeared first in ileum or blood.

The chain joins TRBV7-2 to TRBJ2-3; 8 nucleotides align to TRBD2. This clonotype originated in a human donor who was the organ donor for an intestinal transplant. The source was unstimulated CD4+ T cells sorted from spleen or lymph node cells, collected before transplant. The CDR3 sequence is CASSLVAGGLGTDTQYF. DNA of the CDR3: TGTGCCAGCAGCTTAGTGGCGGGGGGTTTGGGCACAGATACGCAGTATTTT.